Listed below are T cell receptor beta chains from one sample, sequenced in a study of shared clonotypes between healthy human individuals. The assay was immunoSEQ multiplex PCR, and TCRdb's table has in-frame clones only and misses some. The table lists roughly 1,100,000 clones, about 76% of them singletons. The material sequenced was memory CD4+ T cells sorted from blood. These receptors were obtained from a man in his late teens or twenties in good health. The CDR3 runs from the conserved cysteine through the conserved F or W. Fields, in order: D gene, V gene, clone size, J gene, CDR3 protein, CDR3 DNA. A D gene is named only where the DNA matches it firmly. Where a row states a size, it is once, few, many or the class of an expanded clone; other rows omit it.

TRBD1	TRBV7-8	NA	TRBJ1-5	CASSLTGGIEPQHF	TGTGCCAGCAGCTTAACAGGGGGTATTGAGCCCCAGCATTTT
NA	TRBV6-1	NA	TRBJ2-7	CASSGHLRGTSSYEQYF	TGTGCCAGCAGTGGCCACCTACGGGGGACCTCTTCCTACGAGCAGTACTTC
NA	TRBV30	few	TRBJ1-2	CAWSLETSGSYGYTF	TGTGCCTGGAGTCTCGAAACCTCCGGGTCCTATGGCTACACCTTC
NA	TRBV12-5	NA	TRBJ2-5	CASGLVVSGQPQETQYF	TGTGCTAGTGGTTTGGTAGTCAGCGGGCAACCGCAAGAGACCCAGTACTTC
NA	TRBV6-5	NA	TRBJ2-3	CASTVDGGDTQYF	TGTGCCAGCACCGTAGATGGTGGAGATACGCAGTATTTT
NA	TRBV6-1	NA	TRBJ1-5	CASTDYSNQPQHF	TGTGCCAGCACCGATTATAGCAATCAGCCCCAGCATTTT
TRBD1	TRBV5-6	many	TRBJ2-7	CASSLVYRGREQYF	TGTGCCAGCAGCTTGGTTTACAGGGGGAGGGAGCAGTACTTC
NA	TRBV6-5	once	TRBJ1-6	CASSPSMGNSPLHF	TGTGCCAGCAGTCCTTCTATGGGGAACTCACCCCTCCACTTT
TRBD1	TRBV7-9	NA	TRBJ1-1	CASSPQGGNTEAFF	TGTGCCAGCAGCCCTCAGGGGGGAAACACTGAAGCTTTCTTT
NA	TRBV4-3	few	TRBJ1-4	CASSQEFTQSEKLFF	TGCGCCAGCAGCCAAGAGTTTACTCAGAGTGAAAAACTGTTTTTT
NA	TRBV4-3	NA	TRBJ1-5	CASSQDAGSNQPQHF	TGCGCCAGCAGCCAAGATGCGGGTAGCAATCAGCCCCAGCATTTT
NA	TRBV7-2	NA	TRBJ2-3	CASSLQGRSTDTQYF	TGTGCCAGCAGCTTACAGGGGAGGAGCACAGATACGCAGTATTTT
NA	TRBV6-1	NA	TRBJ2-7	CASGPRGGLEQYF	TGTGCCAGTGGCCCCAGGGGCGGGCTAGAGCAGTACTTC
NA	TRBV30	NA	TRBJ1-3	CAWSILWGNTIYF	TGTGCCTGGAGTATTCTATGGGGAAACACCATATATTTT
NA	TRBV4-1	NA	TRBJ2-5	CASSPSGLGQETQYF	TGCGCCAGCAGCCCTTCTGGGCTGGGCCAAGAGACCCAGTACTTC
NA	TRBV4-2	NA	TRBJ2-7	CASSQDPGIRSYEQYF	TGTGCCAGCAGCCAAGATCCTGGTATTCGCTCCTACGAGCAGTACTTC
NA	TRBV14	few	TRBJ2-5	CASSQVLGASQETQYF	TGTGCCAGCAGCCAAGTTCTGGGGGCCTCGCAAGAGACCCAGTACTTC
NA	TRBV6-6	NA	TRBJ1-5	CASRSAGDSNQPQHF	TGTGCCAGCAGGTCCGCCGGGGATAGCAATCAGCCCCAGCATTTT
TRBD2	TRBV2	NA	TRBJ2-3	CASSLAGGSTDTQYF	TGTGCCAGCTCTTTAGCGGGGGGCTCCACAGATACGCAGTATTTT
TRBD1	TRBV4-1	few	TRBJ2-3	CASSARTGARADTQYF	TGCGCCAGCAGCGCCCGGACAGGGGCTCGGGCAGATACGCAGTATTTT
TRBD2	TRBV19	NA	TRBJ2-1	CASSGRLAGGLNEQFF	TGTGCCAGTAGCGGGAGACTAGCGGGGGGGTTAAATGAGCAGTTCTTC
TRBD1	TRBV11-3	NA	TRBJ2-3	CASSLPSRDRDTDTQYF	TGTGCCAGCAGCTTACCGAGTAGAGACAGGGACACAGATACGCAGTATTTT